The clone carrying this T cell receptor beta chain was observed a handful of times. This sample was included in a study of blood T cell repertoires in COVID-19. Study context: Sites in the United States, Italy and Spain provided acute and convalescent COVID-19 samples. PBMCs, B-cell-depleted T cells, or T cells provided the cDNA or gDNA that made up the material.

Germline V gene data show CDR1 as SGHTA and CDR2 as FQGNSA. CDR3 length: 15 residues. The V end lost 4 bases, the J end lost 4 bases, and 17 bases lay between the germline ends. Per the authors' pipeline: Nucleated cell number was recorded as an estimate derived from reference gene primer amplification. TCRdb's copy holds only in-frame clones and misses some; the assay was immunoSEQ multiplex PCR. V, J and clone size derive from that table, while D and trimming were established from the DNA sequence. The table includes about 180,000 clones, roughly 84% detected once. The chain combines TRBV7-2 with TRBJ2-7; maybe TRBD1 (6 bases). The sequence was obtained from a human donor in a cohort sampled during active COVID-19. The sample was peripheral blood. The CDR3 sequence is CASSYLQGPEYEQYF. In nucleotides, the CDR3 is TGTGCCAGCAGCTACTTACAGGGACCCGAGTACGAGCAGTACTTC.